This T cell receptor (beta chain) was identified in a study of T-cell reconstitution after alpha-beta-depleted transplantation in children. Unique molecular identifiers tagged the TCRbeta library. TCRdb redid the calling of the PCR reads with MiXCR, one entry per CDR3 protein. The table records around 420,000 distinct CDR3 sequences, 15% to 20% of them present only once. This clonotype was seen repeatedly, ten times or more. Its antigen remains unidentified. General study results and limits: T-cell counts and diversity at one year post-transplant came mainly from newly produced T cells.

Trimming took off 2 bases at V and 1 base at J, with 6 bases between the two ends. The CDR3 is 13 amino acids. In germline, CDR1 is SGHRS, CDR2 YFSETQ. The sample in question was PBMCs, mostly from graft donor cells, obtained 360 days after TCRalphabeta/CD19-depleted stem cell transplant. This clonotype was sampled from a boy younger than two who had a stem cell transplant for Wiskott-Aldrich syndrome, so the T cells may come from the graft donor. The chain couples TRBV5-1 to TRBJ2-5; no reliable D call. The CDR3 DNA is TGCGCCAGCAGCTTCCGCGTCCAAGAGACCCAGTACTTC. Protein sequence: CASSFRVQETQYF.